This T cell receptor (beta chain) originates from a study of blood T cells in healthy people across ages. Germline-derived CDR1 and CDR2 are SGHTA and FQGNSA. This CDR3 region has 14 residues. The J segment lost 7 bases and the V segment lost 5 bases, leaving 10 bases of the junction unmatched. Only a few counts were recorded for this clonotype. A J-beta primer mix and a sample-barcoded 5' primer were used in a second PCR of about 6 to 12 cycles. TCRdb processed the 5' RACE reads anew with MiXCR; each CDR3 protein has one entry. The sample includes 550,000 to 650,000 distinct CDR3 sequences, roughly a quarter of them seen just once. This sample also belongs to another study, concerning T cells of mothers and their children.

The sequencing input was blood. V and J are TRBV7-2 and TRBJ2-7, with 8 bases aligning to TRBD2. The TCR sequence derives from a boy aged 2 to 10 in good health. CDR3 coding DNA: TGTGCCAGCAGCCCACCGGGACTAGTCTTGGAGCAGTACTTC. It encodes CASSPPGLVLEQYF.